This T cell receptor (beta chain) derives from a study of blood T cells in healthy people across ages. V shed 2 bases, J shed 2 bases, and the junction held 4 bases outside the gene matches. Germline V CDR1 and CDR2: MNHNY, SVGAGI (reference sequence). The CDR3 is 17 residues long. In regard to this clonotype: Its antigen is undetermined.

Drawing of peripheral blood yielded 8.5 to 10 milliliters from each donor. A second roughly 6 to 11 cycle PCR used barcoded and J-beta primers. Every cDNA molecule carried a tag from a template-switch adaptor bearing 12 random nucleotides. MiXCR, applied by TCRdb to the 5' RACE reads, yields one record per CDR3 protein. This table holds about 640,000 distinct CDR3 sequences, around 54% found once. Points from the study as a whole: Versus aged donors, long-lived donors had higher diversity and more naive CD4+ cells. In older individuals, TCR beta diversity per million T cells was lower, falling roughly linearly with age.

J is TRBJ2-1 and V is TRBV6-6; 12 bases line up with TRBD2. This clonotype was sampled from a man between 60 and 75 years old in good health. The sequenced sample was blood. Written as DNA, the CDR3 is TGTGCCAGCAGTTACCTTGGACTAGCGGGGCCCTACAATGAGCAGTTCTTC. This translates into CASSYLGLAGPYNEQFF.